Listed below are T cell receptor beta chains from one sample, sequenced in a study of OX40 agonist ivuxolimab in advanced cancers. TCRdb's table, derived via immunoSEQ multiplex PCR, lists solely in-frame clones and lacks some. This table has more than 95,000 clones, roughly 94% appearing once. The material was CD4+ or CD8+ T cells sorted from blood, obtained in a trial of the OX40 agonist ivuxolimab. These receptors were obtained from an adult with an advanced solid tumor such as melanoma, head and neck, liver or kidney cancer. Each CDR3 is given without its conserved first and last residue.

>TRBJ2-5|TRBV5-8
ASSFTGARQETQY
>TRBJ2-5|TRBV4-1
ASSLIPPRTGPQETQY
>TRBJ2-1|TRBV7-2
ASRWGGGAPNEQF
>TRBJ2-5|TRBV5-1
ASSLGLAGVQETQY
>TRBJ2-2|TRBV4-1
ASSQDLILTGELF
>TRBJ2-2|TRBV19
ASSRTGNTGELF
>TRBJ2-7|TRBV18
ASSTGSHRDEQY
>TRBJ2-7|TRBV19
ASTQSGGEPYEQY
>TRBJ2-1|TRBV27
ASTTRTSGRYNEQF
>TRBJ2-2|TRBV4-1
ASSRIPGLAGGTGELF
>TRBJ2-3|TRBV25-1
ASSVSRGKDTQY
>TRBJ2-3|TRBV28
ASSSPAGGDTDTQY
>TRBJ1-2|TRBV5-6
ASSSRGGNYGYT
>TRBJ1-6|TRBV11-3
ASSSNGGANSPLH
>TRBJ2-1|TRBV6-6
ASSSRPGLVFGEQF
>TRBJ2-7|TRBV29-1
SVEDTGTYEQY
>TRBJ1-2|TRBV7-9
ASSLGAGYYGYT
>TRBJ2-3|TRBV6-1
ASSENGWQASSTQY
>TRBJ2-7|TRBV5-6
ASSPGTDQSYEQY
>TRBJ1-1|TRBV28
ASSPDLSLSNTEAF
>TRBJ2-5|TRBV18
ASSPSGPPETQY
>TRBJ2-3|TRBV7-9
ASSYGTPNTDTQY
>TRBJ1-1|TRBV11-2
ASSPWDTEAF
>TRBJ2-1|TRBV6-5
ASSYSVNGGKEQF
>TRBJ1-5|TRBV19
ASSINRGPDQPQH
>TRBJ1-2|TRBV7-2
ASSFRDRLNYGYT
>TRBJ1-3|TRBV18
ASSPASSGNTIY
>TRBJ2-2|TRBV5-4
ASSLARGRPNTGELF
>TRBJ1-1|TRBV2
ASMRWTNTEAF
>TRBJ2-7|TRBV7-2
ASSRGLTEQY
>TRBJ2-2|TRBV25-1
ATRPGGGTGELF
>TRBJ2-6|TRBV2
ASRRGPLSNSGANVLT
>TRBJ2-6|TRBV5-1
ASSWAVGGSGANVLT